One and the same sample provided the 20 T cell receptor beta chains below, sequenced in a study of blood T cell repertoires in COVID-19. Produced via immunoSEQ multiplex PCR; TCRdb's table is partial and in-frame only. The repertoire includes about 210,000 clones, over 75% of them detected once, and about 5% sits in the top ten. The sample comprised peripheral blood. Receptor source: a woman aged 40 to 50 with acute or convalescent COVID-19.

The J gene is TRBJ1-3, the V gene TRBV15; the D is unclear. CDR3 length equals 17 residues. Trimming cost V 0 bases and J 0 bases, with 12 bases left between them. Germline V gene lookup returns CDR1 LNHNV and CDR2 YYDKDF (reference sequence). CDR3 DNA sequence: TGTGCCACCAGCAGAGATCTCTCGAAGCGCTCTGGAAACACCATATATTTT. Its protein product is CATSRDLSKRSGNTIYF.

The rearrangement uses TRBV7-9 and TRBJ2-3; tentative D call: TRBD2 (7 bases). The germline V and J ends were trimmed by 1 base and 2 bases, with 22 bases remaining between them. Germline CDR1 is SEHNR and CDR2 is FQNEAQ (reference sequence). This CDR3 region has 19 residues. The chain's CDR3 is CASSLGILGGRDTTDTQYF. In DNA form, the CDR3 reads TGTGCCAGCAGCTTAGGAATCCTGGGGGGGCGAGACACCACAGATACGCAGTATTTT.

The chain employs TRBV18 and TRBJ1-2; maybe TRBD1 (6 bases). Trimming took 3 bases from V and 2 from J, leaving 10 bases between them. CDR1 and CDR2 (germline): KGHSH, LQKENI. This CDR3 comprises 14 residues. As DNA, the CDR3 is TGTGCCAGCTCACCCTCGGGACAAAACTATGGCTACACCTTC. It codes for CASSPSGQNYGYTF.

This chain uses TRBV10-3 with TRBJ2-7, with 7 bases that match TRBD2. The V gene's germline CDR1 is ENHRY and CDR2 SYGVKD. Unmatched junction bases numbered 4, after V lost 6 bases and J lost 2 bases. The CDR3 runs 13 residues. CDR3 coding DNA: TGTGCCATCAGGCCTAGCGGTGCCTACGAGCAGTACGTC. Amino acid sequence: CAIRPSGAYEQYV.

The chain is built from TRBV25-1 and TRBJ1-2; perhaps TRBD1 as D (6 bases). The CDR3 covers 14 residues. Trimming took off 8 bases at V and 3 bases at J, with 16 bases between the two ends. Germline values: CDR1 MGHDK, CDR2 SYGVNS. The CDR3 DNA sequence: TGTGCCAGCCGAGCGGGGGCGTGGGACTATGGCTACACCTTC. Protein: CASRAGAWDYGYTF.

V gene TRBV14 combines with J gene TRBJ1-6; maybe TRBD1 (5 bases). CDR1 is SGHDN, CDR2 FVKESK, per germline. This CDR3 comprises 15 residues. V was clipped by 6 bases and J by 0 bases, with 9 bases between them. The CDR3 reads CASSRQSSYNSPLHF. Here the CDR3 DNA reads TGTGCCAGCAGTCGACAGAGCTCCTATAATTCACCCCTCCACTTT.

The genes are TRBV20-1 and TRBJ1-5; possible D gene TRBD1, 5 bases. Trimming removed 4 bases from V and 5 bases from J, with 15 bases in between. CDR3 size: 14 residues. The germline V gene has CDR1 DFQATT and CDR2 SNEGSKA (reference sequence). The CDR3 reads CSATEDRGYQPQHF. CDR3 sequence (DNA): TGCAGTGCTACTGAAGACAGAGGATATCAGCCCCAGCATTTT.

This chain links TRBV27 with TRBJ1-1; perhaps TRBD1 as D (5 bases). CDR3 length equals 13 residues. Germline V gene data show CDR1 as MNHEY and CDR2 as SMNVEV (reference sequence). The ends were cut back, 5 bases at V and 3 bases at J, with 10 bases in the middle. DNA of the CDR3: TGTGCCAGCAGTGCAGGGAAGTACACTGAAGCTTTCTTT. Protein: CASSAGKYTEAFF.

The chain has TRBV6-6 and TRBJ2-5; D not certain. V lost 2 bases, J lost 4 bases, and 2 bases lay in between. Germline CDR1 reads MNHNY; CDR2 reads SVGAGI (reference sequence). The CDR3 has 11 residues. In DNA form, the CDR3 reads TGTGCCAGCAGTTACCGAGAGACCCAGTACTTC. Translating it yields CASSYRETQYF.

The genes are TRBV5-4 and TRBJ2-7, with TRBD1 as a possible D gene (6 bases). In germline, CDR1 is SGHNT, CDR2 YYREEE (reference sequence). V dropped 0 bases and J dropped 3 bases, with 10 bases sitting between them. The CDR3 has 14 residues. The CDR3 spells CASSLEDRVYEQYV. Here the CDR3 DNA reads TGTGCCAGCAGCTTGGAGGACAGAGTCTACGAGCAGTACGTC.

The chain carries TRBV19 and TRBJ1-1; D unclear. Germline V gene data show CDR1 as LNHDA and CDR2 as SQIVND (reference sequence). This CDR3 region has 13 residues. Trimming left V 3 bases short and J 6 bases short, with 11 bases between. The CDR3, as DNA: TGTGCCAGTAGTATCGGCCAGGCTTCTGAAGCTTTCTTT. Its translation: CASSIGQASEAFF.

The V call is TRBV5-1, the J call TRBJ1-3; D unclear. Germline V gene sequence: CDR1 SGHRS, CDR2 YFSETQ. This CDR3 region has 16 residues. Trimming stripped 4 bases from V and 0 bases from J, with 14 bases between. The chain's CDR3 is CASSPSEAVSGNTIYF. DNA of the CDR3: TGCGCCAGCAGCCCGTCAGAGGCGGTCTCTGGAAACACCATATATTTT.

The chain carries TRBV5-1 and TRBJ1-4; 10 bases are a match to TRBD1. Germline CDR1 reads SGHRS; CDR2 reads YFSETQ. V was clipped by 4 bases and J by 3 bases; unmatched bases: 6. This CDR3 region has 16 residues. The CDR3 DNA follows: TGCGCCAGCAGCCCGGGCGGGACAGGGGCTAATGAAAAACTGTTTTTT. It translates to CASSPGGTGANEKLFF.

At least ten counts were recorded for this clone. The chain carries TRBV2 and TRBJ2-5; TRBD2 aligns across 10 bases. CDR3 length equals 15 residues. Trimming cost V 4 bases and J 4 bases; bases outside gene matches: 6. Germline CDR1 is SNHLY and CDR2 is FYNNEI. CDR3: CASSVIAGGTETQYF. The CDR3 nucleotides read TGTGCCAGCAGTGTGATAGCGGGGGGCACAGAGACCCAGTACTTC. Together with reference TRBV2 and TRBJ2-5, the CDR3 gives the full variable domain: EPEVTQTPSHQVTQMGQEVILRCVPISNHLYFYWYRQILGQKVEFLVSFYNNEISEKSEIFDDQFSVERPDGSNFTLKIRSTKLEDSAMYFCASSVIAGGTETQYFGPGTRLLVL.

This chain uses TRBV7-3 with TRBJ2-2, with 10 nucleotides matching TRBD1. CDR1 SGHTA and CDR2 FQGTGA come from the germline V gene. This CDR3 has 15 amino acids. With 1 base clipped from V and 6 bases from J, the junction kept 2 bases outside the gene matches. CDR3 nucleotide sequence: TGTGCCAGCAGCTTAAGGGGGACAGGGGCCGGGGAGCTGTTTTTT. Amino acids: CASSLRGTGAGELFF.

This clone was recorded once. V is TRBV19 and J is TRBJ2-3; 10 bases map to TRBD2. The CDR3 is 14 amino acids. The V segment lost 9 bases and the J segment 4 bases; nucleotides outside the gene matches: 7. Germline V gives CDR1 LNHDA, CDR2 SQIVND (reference sequence). Here the CDR3 DNA reads TGTGCCAGCTCGGAAAGCGGGGGGGCAGATACGCAGTATTTT. This gives the protein CASSESGGADTQYF.

The chain's CDR3 is CASRDSFGLAQHF. The CDR3 coding sequence is TGTGCCAGCAGGGACAGTTTTGGTCTGGCCCAGCATTTT. The chain uses TRBV6-5 and TRBJ1-5; D may be TRBD1 (6 bases). Germline V gives CDR1 MNHEY, CDR2 SVGAGI. The CDR3 runs 13 residues. V was shortened by 6 bases and J by 11 bases, with 17 bases between the two germline ends.

The rearrangement links TRBV6-2 or TRBV6-3 to TRBJ1-2, with D maybe TRBD1 (6 bases). The CDR3 sequence is 16 residues long. Trimming pared 4 bases from V and 2 bases from J, leaving 17 bases between. Germline CDR1 and CDR2: MNHEY and SVGEGT. The CDR3 reads CASSSPSDRPNYGYTF. DNA for the CDR3: TGTGCCAGCAGTTCACCTTCAGACAGGCCGAACTATGGCTACACCTTC.

V usage is TRBV10-3 and J usage is TRBJ2-6; no reliable D call. The germline V gene encodes CDR1 ENHRY and CDR2 SYGVKD. Trimming removed 4 bases at V and 2 bases at J, with 6 bases between. The CDR3 extends over 14 amino acids. CDR3 protein: CAISAATGANVLTF. Here the CDR3 DNA reads TGTGCCATCAGTGCCGCGACTGGGGCCAACGTCCTGACTTTC.

V and J are TRBV5-1 and TRBJ1-6; unclear D gene. The CDR3 sequence is 14 residues long. With 4 bases removed from V and 10 bases from J, the gap between germline ends came to 15 bases. Germline lookup yields CDR1 SGHRS and CDR2 YFSETQ. Here the CDR3 DNA reads TGCGCCAGCAGCCCGACGGGAGCCCTCTCACCCCTCCACTTT. This gives the protein CASSPTGALSPLHF.